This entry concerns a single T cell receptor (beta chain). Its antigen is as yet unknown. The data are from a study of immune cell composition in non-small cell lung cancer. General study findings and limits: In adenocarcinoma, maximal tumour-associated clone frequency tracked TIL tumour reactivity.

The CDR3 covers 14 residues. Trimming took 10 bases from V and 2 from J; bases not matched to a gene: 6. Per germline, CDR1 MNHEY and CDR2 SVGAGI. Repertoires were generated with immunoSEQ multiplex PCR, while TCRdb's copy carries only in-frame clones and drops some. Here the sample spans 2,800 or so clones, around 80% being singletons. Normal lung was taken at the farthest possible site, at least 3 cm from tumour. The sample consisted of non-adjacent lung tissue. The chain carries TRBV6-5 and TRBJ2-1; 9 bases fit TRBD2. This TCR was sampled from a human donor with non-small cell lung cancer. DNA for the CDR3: TGTGCCATCCGACTAGCGGCGACCTACAATGAGCAGTTCTTC. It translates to CAIRLAATYNEQFF.